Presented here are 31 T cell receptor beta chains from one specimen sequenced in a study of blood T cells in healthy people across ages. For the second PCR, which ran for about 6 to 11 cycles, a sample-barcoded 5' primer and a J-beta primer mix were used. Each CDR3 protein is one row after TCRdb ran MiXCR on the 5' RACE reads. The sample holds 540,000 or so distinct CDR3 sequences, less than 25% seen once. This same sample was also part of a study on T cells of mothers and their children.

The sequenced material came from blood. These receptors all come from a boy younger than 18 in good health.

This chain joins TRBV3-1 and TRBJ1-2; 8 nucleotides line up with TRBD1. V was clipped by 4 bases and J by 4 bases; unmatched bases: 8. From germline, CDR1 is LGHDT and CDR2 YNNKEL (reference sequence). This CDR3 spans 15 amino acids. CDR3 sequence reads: CASSPGTGFGYGYTF. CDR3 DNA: TGTGCCAGCAGCCCCGGGACAGGCTTCGGCTATGGCTACACCTTC.

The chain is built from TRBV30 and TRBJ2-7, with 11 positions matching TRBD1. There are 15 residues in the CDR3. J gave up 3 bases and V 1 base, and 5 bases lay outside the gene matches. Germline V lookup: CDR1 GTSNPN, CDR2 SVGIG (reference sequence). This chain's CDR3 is CAWSGGQGEFYEQYF. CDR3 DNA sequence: TGTGCCTGGAGTGGGGGACAGGGGGAATTCTACGAGCAGTACTTC. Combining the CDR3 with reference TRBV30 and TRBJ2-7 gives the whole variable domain SQTIHQWPATLVQPVGSPLSLECTVEGTSNPNLYWYRQAAGRGLQLLFYSVGIGQISSEVPQNLSASRPQDRQFILSSKKLLLSDSGFYLCAWSGGQGEFYEQYFGPGTRLTVT.

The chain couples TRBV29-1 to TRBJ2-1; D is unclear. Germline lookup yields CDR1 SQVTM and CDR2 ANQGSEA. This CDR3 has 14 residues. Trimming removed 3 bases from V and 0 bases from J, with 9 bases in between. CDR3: CSVEFLSSYNEQFF. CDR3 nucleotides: TGCAGCGTTGAGTTTCTAAGCTCCTACAATGAGCAGTTCTTC.

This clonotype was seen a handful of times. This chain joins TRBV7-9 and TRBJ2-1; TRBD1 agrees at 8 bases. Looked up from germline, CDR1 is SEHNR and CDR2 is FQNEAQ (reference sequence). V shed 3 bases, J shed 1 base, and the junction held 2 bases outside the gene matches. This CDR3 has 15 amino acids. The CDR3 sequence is CASSFRQGSYNEQFF. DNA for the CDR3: TGTGCCAGCAGCTTTCGACAGGGGTCCTACAATGAGCAGTTCTTC.

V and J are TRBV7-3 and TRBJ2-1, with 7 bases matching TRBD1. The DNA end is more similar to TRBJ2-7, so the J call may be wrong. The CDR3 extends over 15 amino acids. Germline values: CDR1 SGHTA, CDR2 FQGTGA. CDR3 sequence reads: CASSLGRTGSHEQYF. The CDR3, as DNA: TGTGCCAGCAGCTTAGGCCGGACAGGATCCCATGAGCAGTACTTC.

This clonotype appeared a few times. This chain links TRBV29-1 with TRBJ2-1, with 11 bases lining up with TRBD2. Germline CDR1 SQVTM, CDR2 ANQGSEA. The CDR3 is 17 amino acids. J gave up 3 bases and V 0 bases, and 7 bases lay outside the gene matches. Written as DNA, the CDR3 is TGCAGCGTTGAAGATGGGACGACTAGCGGGGACTACAATGAGCAGTTCTTC. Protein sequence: CSVEDGTTSGDYNEQFF.

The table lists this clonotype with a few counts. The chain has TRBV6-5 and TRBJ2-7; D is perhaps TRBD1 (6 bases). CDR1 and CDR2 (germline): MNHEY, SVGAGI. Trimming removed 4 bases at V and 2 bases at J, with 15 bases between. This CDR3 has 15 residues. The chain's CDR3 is CASSSTGSRAYEQYF. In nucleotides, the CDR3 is TGTGCCAGCAGTTCTACAGGGTCCCGGGCCTACGAGCAGTACTTC.

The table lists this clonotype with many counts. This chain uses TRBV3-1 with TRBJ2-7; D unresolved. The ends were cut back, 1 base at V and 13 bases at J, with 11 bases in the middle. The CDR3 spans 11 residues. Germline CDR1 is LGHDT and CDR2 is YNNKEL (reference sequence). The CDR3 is CASSQGGKVYF. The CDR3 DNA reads TGTGCCAGCAGCCAAGGCGGAAAGGTATACTTC.

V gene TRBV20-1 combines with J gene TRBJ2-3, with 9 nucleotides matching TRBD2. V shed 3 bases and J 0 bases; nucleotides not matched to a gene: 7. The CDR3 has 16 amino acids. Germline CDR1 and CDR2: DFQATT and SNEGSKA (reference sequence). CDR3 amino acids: CSASTTSGFSTDTQYF. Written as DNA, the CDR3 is TGCAGTGCTAGTACGACTAGCGGATTTAGCACAGATACGCAGTATTTT.

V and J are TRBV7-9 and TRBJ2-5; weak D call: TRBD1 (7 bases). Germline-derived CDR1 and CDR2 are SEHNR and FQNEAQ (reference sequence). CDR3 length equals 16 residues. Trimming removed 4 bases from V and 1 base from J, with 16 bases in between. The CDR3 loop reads CASSSTNRGLQETQYF. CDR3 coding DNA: TGTGCCAGCAGCTCGACTAACAGGGGACTCCAAGAGACCCAGTACTTC. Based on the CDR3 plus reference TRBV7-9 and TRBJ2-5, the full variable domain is DTGVSQNPRHKITKRGQNVTFRCDPISEHNRLYWYRQTLGQGPEFLTYFQNEAQLEKSRLLSDRFSAERPKGSFSTLEIQRTEQGDSAMYLCASSSTNRGLQETQYFGPGTRLLVL.

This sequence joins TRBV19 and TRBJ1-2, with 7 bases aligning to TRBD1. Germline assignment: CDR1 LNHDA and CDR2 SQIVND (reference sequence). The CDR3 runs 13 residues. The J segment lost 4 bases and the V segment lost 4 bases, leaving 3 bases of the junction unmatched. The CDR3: CASSTGDSYGYTF. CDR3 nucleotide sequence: TGTGCCAGTAGTACCGGGGACAGCTATGGCTACACCTTC.

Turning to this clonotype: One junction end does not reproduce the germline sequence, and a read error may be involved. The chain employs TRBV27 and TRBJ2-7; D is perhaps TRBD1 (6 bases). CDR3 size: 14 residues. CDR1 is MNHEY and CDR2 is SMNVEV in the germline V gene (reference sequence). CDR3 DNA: TGTTCCAGCAGTCCTGGACAGAGGGGCTACGAGCAGTACTTC. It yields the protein CSSSPGQRGYEQYF.

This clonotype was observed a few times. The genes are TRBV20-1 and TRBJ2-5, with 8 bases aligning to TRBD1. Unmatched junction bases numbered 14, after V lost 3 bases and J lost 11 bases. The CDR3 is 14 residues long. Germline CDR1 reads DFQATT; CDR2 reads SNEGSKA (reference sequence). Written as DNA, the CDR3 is TGCAGTGCTAGTCGAGACAGGGGTCTGGGGGAGCAGTACTTC. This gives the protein CSASRDRGLGEQYF.

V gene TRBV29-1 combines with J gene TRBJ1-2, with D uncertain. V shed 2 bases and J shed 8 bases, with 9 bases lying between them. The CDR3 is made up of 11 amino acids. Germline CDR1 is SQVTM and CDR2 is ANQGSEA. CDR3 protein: CSVETARGYTF. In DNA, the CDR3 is TGCAGCGTTGAAACCGCTCGCGGCTACACCTTC.

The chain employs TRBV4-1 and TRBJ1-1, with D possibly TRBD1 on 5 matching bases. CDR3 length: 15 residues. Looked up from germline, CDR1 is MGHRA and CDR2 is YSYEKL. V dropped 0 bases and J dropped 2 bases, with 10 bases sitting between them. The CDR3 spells CASSQEFGANTEAFF. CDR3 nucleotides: TGCGCCAGCAGCCAAGAATTCGGGGCAAACACTGAAGCTTTCTTT.

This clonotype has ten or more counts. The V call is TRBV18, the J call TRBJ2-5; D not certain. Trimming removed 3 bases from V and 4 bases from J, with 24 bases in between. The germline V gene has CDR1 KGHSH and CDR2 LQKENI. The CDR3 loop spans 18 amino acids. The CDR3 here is CASSPRFTTHGKGETQYF. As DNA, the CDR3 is TGTGCCAGCTCACCGAGGTTTACCACTCATGGAAAAGGAGAGACCCAGTACTTC.

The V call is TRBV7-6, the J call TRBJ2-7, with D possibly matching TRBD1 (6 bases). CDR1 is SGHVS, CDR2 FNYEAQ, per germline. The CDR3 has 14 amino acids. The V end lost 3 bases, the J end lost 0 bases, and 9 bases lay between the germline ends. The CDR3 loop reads CASSLQGNSYEQYF. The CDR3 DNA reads TGTGCCAGCAGCTTGCAGGGGAACTCCTACGAGCAGTACTTC. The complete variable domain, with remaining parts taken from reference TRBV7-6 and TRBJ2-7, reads GAGVSQSPRYKVTKRGQDVALRCDPISGHVSLYWYRQALGQGPEFLTYFNYEAQQDKSGLPNDRFSAERPEGSISTLTIQRTEQRDSAMYRCASSLQGNSYEQYFGPGTRLTVT.

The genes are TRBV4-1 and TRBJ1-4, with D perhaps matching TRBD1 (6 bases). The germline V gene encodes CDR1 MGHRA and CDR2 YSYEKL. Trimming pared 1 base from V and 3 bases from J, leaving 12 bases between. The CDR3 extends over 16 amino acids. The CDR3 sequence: CASSQGQALPNEKLFF. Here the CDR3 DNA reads TGCGCCAGCAGCCAAGGACAGGCCCTACCTAATGAAAAACTGTTTTTT.

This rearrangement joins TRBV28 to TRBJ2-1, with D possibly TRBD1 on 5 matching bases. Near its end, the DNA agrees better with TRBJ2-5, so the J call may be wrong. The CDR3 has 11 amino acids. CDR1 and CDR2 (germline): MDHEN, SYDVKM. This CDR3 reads CASSFTGTQYF. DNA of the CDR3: TGTGCCAGCAGTTTTACAGGGACCCAGTACTTC.

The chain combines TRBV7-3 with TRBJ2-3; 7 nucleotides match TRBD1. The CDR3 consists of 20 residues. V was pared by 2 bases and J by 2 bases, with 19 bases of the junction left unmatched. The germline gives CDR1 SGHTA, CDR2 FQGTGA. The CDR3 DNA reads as TGTGCCAGCAGCTTACAACAAAGTGCCATAGCGCAGGGGGACACAGATACGCAGTATTTT. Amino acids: CASSLQQSAIAQGDTDTQYF.

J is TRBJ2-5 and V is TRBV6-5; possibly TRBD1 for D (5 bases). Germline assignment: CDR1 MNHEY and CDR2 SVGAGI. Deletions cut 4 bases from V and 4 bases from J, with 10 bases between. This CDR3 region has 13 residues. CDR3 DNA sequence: TGTGCCAGCAGTTTGTTTCAGGGAGAGACCCAGTACTTC. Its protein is CASSLFQGETQYF.

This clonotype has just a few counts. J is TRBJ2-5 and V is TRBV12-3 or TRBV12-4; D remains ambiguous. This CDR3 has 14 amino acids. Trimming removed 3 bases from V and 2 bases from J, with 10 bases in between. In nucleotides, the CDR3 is TGTGCCAGCAGTTTTAGACGCGCTCAAGAGACCCAGTACTTC. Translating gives CASSFRRAQETQYF.

As DNA, the CDR3 is TGCGCCAGCAGCCAGGGCACAGCGGGATCCTCCTACAATGAGCAGTTCTTC. As protein: CASSQGTAGSSYNEQFF. The chain employs TRBV4-3 and TRBJ2-1; the match to TRBD2 covers 7 bases. This CDR3 region has 17 residues. The V segment lost 3 bases and the J segment 0 bases; nucleotides outside the gene matches: 8. Germline lookup yields CDR1 LGHNA and CDR2 YSLEER.

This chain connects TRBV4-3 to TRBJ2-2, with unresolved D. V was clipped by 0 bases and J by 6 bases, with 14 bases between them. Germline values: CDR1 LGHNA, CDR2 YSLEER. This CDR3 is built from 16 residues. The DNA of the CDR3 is TGCGCCAGCAGCCAAGATTTGGGGTTTCGGGCCGGGGAGCTGTTTTTT. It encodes CASSQDLGFRAGELFF.

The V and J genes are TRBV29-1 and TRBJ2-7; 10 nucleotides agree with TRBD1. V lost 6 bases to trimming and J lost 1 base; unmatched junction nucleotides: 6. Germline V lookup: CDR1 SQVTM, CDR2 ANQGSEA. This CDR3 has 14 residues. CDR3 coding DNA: TGCAGCGTGGGGGACAGGGGAGGATCCTACGAGCAGTACTTC. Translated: CSVGDRGGSYEQYF.

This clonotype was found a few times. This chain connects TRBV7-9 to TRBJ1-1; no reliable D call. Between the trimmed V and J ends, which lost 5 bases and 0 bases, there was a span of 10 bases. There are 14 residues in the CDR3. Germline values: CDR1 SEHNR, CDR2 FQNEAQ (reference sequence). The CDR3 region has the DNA TGTGCCAGCAGCCGAGGATCCATGAACACTGAAGCTTTCTTT. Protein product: CASSRGSMNTEAFF.

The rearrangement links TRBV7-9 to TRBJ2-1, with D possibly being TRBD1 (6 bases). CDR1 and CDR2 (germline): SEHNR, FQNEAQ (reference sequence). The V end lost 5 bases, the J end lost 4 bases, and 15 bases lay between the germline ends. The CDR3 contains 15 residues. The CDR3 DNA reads TGTGCCAGCAGCGAGGGGTGGGGGCGTTACAATGAGCAGTTCTTC. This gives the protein CASSEGWGRYNEQFF.

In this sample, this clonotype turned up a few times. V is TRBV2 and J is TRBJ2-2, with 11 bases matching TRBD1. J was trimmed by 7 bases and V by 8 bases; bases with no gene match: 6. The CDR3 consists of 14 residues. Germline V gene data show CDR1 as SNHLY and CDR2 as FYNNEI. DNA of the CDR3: TGTGCCAGCCGCACGGGACAGGGGGTCGGGGAGCTGTTTTTT. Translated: CASRTGQGVGELFF.

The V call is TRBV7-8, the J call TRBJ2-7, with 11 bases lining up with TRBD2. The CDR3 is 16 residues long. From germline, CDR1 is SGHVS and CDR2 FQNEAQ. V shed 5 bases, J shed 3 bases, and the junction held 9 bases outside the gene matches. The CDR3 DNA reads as TGTGCCAGCAGCCGAGATCCGGGACTAGCGGTCTACGAGCAGTACTTC. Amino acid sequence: CASSRDPGLAVYEQYF.

CDR3 sequence (DNA): TGTGCCAGCAGCGCGATCGAAAGCCGCTACAATGAGCAGTTCTTC. Protein product: CASSAIESRYNEQFF. The V and J genes are TRBV9 and TRBJ2-1; D ambiguous. This CDR3 is 15 amino acids long. CDR1 SGDLS and CDR2 YYNGEE come from the germline V gene. Deletions cut 3 bases from V and 3 bases from J, with 13 bases between.

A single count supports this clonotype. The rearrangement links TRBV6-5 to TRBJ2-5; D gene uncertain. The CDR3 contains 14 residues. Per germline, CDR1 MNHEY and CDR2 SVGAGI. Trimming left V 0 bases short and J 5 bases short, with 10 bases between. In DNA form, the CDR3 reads TGTGCCAGCAGTTACTCATACTTGGTGGAGACCCAGTACTTC. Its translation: CASSYSYLVETQYF.